A single sample gave rise to the 9 T cell receptor beta chains below, sequenced in a study of blood T cells in healthy people across ages. Primed by a sample-barcoded 5' primer and a J-beta primer mix, a second PCR proceeded for 7 to 11 cycles. TCRdb fed the 5' RACE reads into MiXCR, producing one record per CDR3 protein. This table has 750,000 to 950,000 distinct CDR3 sequences, about 53% appearing once. Source material: blood. These receptors were collected from an elderly man in good health.

This clonotype has more than one count but fewer than ten. The chain is built from TRBV20-1 and TRBJ2-1, with TRBD2 matching over 8 bases. Germline CDR1 and CDR2: DFQATT and SNEGSKA (reference sequence). V was pared by 8 bases and J by 3 bases, with 9 bases of the junction left unmatched. CDR3 length: 14 residues. CDR3 loop: CSTLAGPLYNEQFF. Here the CDR3 DNA reads TGCAGTACCCTAGCGGGCCCACTCTACAATGAGCAGTTCTTC.

J is TRBJ2-1 and V is TRBV7-2; no reliable D call. V lost 2 bases and J 8 bases, leaving 10 bases between the germline ends. The germline CDR1 and CDR2 sequences are SGHTA and FQGNSA. This CDR3 is built from 13 residues. CDR3 nucleotide sequence: TGTGCCAGCAGCTTACCTAGTTTGCATGAGCAGTTCTTC. Its translation is CASSLPSLHEQFF. Looking up the rest from reference TRBV7-2 and TRBJ2-1 gives the full variable domain: GAGVSQSPSNKVTEKGKDVELRCDPISGHTALYWYRQSLGQGLEFLIYFQGNSAPDKSGLPSDRFSAERTGGSVSTLTIQRTQQEDSAVYLCASSLPSLHEQFFGPGTRLTVL.

The gene calls are TRBV3-1 and TRBJ2-1, with TRBD2 matching 10 bases. This CDR3 is 16 amino acids long. Germline V lookup: CDR1 LGHDT, CDR2 YNNKEL (reference sequence). The J segment lost 9 bases and the V segment lost 1 base, leaving 9 bases of the junction unmatched. The CDR3 reads CASSQVASGRVGEQFF. In DNA form, the CDR3 reads TGTGCCAGCAGCCAAGTGGCTAGCGGGAGAGTTGGTGAGCAGTTCTTC.

The chain joins TRBV7-9 to TRBJ1-2; no definite D call. The CDR3 totals 13 residues. Germline V CDR1 and CDR2: SEHNR, FQNEAQ (reference sequence). V shed 1 base and J shed 5 bases, with 8 bases lying between them. The CDR3 nucleotides read TGTGCCAGCAGCTTAGGTCCTCAGTATGGCTACACCTTC. Protein sequence: CASSLGPQYGYTF. Full variable domain (remainder filled in from reference TRBV7-9 and TRBJ1-2): DTGVSQNPRHKITKRGQNVTFRCDPISEHNRLYWYRQTLGQGPEFLTYFQNEAQLEKSRLLSDRFSAERPKGSFSTLEIQRTEQGDSAMYLCASSLGPQYGYTFGSGTRLTVV.

The chain couples TRBV4-1 to TRBJ1-2; 7 nucleotides agree with TRBD1. The germline CDR1 and CDR2 sequences are MGHRA and YSYEKL. The CDR3 is 14 amino acids. Unmatched junction bases numbered 6, after V lost 6 bases and J lost 2 bases. CDR3 sequence: CASRKGTANYGYTF. The CDR3 DNA follows: TGCGCCAGCAGGAAAGGGACAGCCAACTATGGCTACACCTTC.

This clonotype was observed a single time. V and J are TRBV20-1 and TRBJ2-1; TRBD1 matches at 11 bases. V shed 5 bases, J shed 7 bases, and the junction held 10 bases outside the gene matches. The CDR3 runs to 15 residues. The germline CDR1 and CDR2 sequences are DFQATT and SNEGSKA (reference sequence). CDR3 DNA: TGCAGTGCTGGGCGAAGGACAGGGGGCAGGAATGAGCAGTTCTTC. This gives the protein CSAGRRTGGRNEQFF.

The chain employs TRBV27 and TRBJ2-5; TRBD2 matches 10 bases. The J call may not be correct, given that the DNA end is closer to TRBJ2-7. This CDR3 has 16 residues. Germline assignment: CDR1 MNHEY and CDR2 SMNVEV (reference sequence). In DNA, the CDR3 is TGTGCCAGCAGTTTACGGAGAGCGGGAGGGAACTACGAGCAGTACTTC. Residues: CASSLRRAGGNYEQYF.

The rearrangement uses TRBV9 and TRBJ2-7; no definite D call. The CDR3 is made up of 12 amino acids. Germline CDR1 is SGDLS and CDR2 is YYNGEE. Trimming removed 3 bases at V and 7 bases at J, with 11 bases between. CDR3 loop: CASSGSNSEQYF. CDR3 bases: TGTGCCAGCAGCGGATCTAATTCTGAGCAGTACTTC.

This rearrangement joins TRBV5-1 to TRBJ1-5; the D is unclear. Germline V gene sequence: CDR1 SGHRS, CDR2 YFSETQ. The V and J ends lost 5 bases and 0 bases respectively, with 15 bases between them. The CDR3 sequence is 16 residues long. This chain's CDR3 is CASRPAPFNSNQPQHF. CDR3 DNA sequence: TGCGCCAGCAGACCGGCACCATTCAATAGCAATCAGCCCCAGCATTTT.